A selection of T cell receptor beta chains follows, all from one sample in a study of beta chain features in type 1 diabetes. TCRdb's table, derived via immunoSEQ multiplex PCR, lists solely in-frame clones and lacks some. This table has about 270,000 clones, roughly 13% appearing once. The sequenced sample consisted of naive CD4+ T cells from blood. These receptors came from a man between 25 and 39 years old with type 1 diabetes. The CDR3 runs from the conserved cysteine through the conserved F or W. D genes are given only for firm matches. Clone size, where shown, is once, few, many, or a class for clones that have expanded.

V	length	J	size	D	CDR3	DNA
TRBV5-1	16	TRBJ2-7	few	-	CASSLAGWYSSGEQYF	TGCGCCAGCAGCTTGGCCGGCTGGTATTCATCGGGCGAGCAGTACTTC
TRBV28	14	TRBJ2-7	-	-	CASITPGSGYEQYF	TGTGCCAGCATCACTCCAGGGTCGGGCTACGAGCAGTACTTC
TRBV4-2	14	TRBJ1-5	-	-	CASSQTGLNQPQHF	TGTGCCAGCAGCCAAACAGGGCTCAATCAGCCCCAGCATTTT
TRBV18	12	TRBJ1-2	few	TRBD1	CASSPLDRGHTF	TGTGCCAGCTCACCACTCGACAGGGGCCACACCTTC
TRBV30	14	TRBJ2-7	few	TRBD1	CAWSLGTGPYEQYF	TGTGCCTGGAGCCTCGGGACAGGGCCCTACGAGCAGTACTTC
TRBV5-1	16	TRBJ2-2	-	TRBD2	CASSLGLGLASGELFF	TGCGCCAGCAGCTTGGGCCTGGGACTAGCGTCCGGGGAGCTGTTTTTT
TRBV6-5	13	TRBJ2-3	few	-	CASSTYYTDTQYF	TGTGCCAGCAGTACTTATTACACAGATACGCAGTATTTT
TRBV28	15	TRBJ2-7	few	TRBD2	CASSPAQTSWYEQYF	TGTGCCAGCAGTCCAGCCCAGACTAGCTGGTACGAGCAGTACTTC
TRBV9	12	TRBJ1-2	few	-	CASSADTAKESF	TGTGCCAGCAGCGCGGACACCGCGAAAGAGTCTTTC
TRBV28	16	TRBJ2-1	-	-	CASTKYSGRDYNEQFF	TGTGCCAGCACCAAGTACTCAGGGCGAGACTACAATGAGCAGTTCTTC
TRBV28	14	TRBJ1-2	few	-	CASSLGRTNYGYTF	TGTGCCAGCAGTCTTGGGCGAACTAACTATGGCTACACCTTC
TRBV6-5	14	TRBJ2-1	-	TRBD2	CASSRLAGVDEQFF	TGTGCCAGCAGTCGACTAGCGGGAGTGGATGAGCAGTTCTTC
TRBV30	14	TRBJ1-3	-	-	CAWKGGYSGNTIYF	TGTGCCTGGAAGGGGGGGTATTCTGGAAACACCATATATTTT
TRBV5-1	16	TRBJ1-1	-	-	CASSSPTGIENTEAFF	TGCGCCAGCAGCTCACCCACAGGGATCGAGAACACTGAAGCTTTCTTT
TRBV7-9	14	TRBJ2-4	-	-	CASSRGSGKNIQYF	TGTGCCAGCAGCAGGGGATCCGGCAAAAACATTCAGTACTTC
TRBV27	15	TRBJ2-3	-	TRBD2	CASSPTSGATDTQYF	TGTGCCAGCAGTCCTACTAGCGGTGCCACAGATACGCAGTATTTT
TRBV19	14	TRBJ2-7	few	TRBD1	CASSTGTASYEQYF	TGTGCCAGTAGTACCGGGACAGCCTCCTACGAGCAGTACTTC
TRBV7-9	15	TRBJ1-1	few	TRBD1	CASSSYRGRDTEAFF	TGTGCCAGCAGCTCATACAGGGGGCGGGACACTGAAGCTTTCTTT
TRBV7-9	15	TRBJ1-1	few	TRBD1	CASSRRDRRNTEAFF	TGTGCCAGCAGCCGTCGGGACAGGAGGAACACTGAAGCTTTCTTT
TRBV6-5	13	TRBJ1-5	-	-	CASSYHSNQPQHF	TGTGCCAGCAGTTACCATAGCAATCAGCCCCAGCATTTT
TRBV29-1	13	TRBJ2-3	-	TRBD2	CSGGLAGADTQYF	TGCAGCGGGGGACTAGCGGGAGCAGATACGCAGTATTTT
TRBV5-1	13	TRBJ2-7	-	TRBD1	CASSLDPTGLLYF	TGCGCCAGCAGCTTGGATCCGACAGGGCTTCTGTACTTC
TRBV2	14	TRBJ1-4	few	-	CASSGGVTNEKLFF	TGTGCCAGCAGTGGGGGAGTCACTAATGAAAAACTGTTTTTT
TRBV30	16	TRBJ2-3	few	TRBD2	CAWSAPQAGGADTQYF	TGTGCCTGGAGTGCCCCCCAAGCGGGAGGTGCGGATACGCAGTATTTT
TRBV29-1	13	TRBJ2-1	few	-	CSVVSGNNNEQFF	TGCAGCGTTGTATCTGGCAATAACAATGAGCAGTTCTTC
TRBV28	16	TRBJ2-7	few	TRBD1	CASRLSGGEQAYEQYF	TGTGCCAGCAGACTATCAGGGGGCGAACAAGCCTACGAGCAGTACTTC
TRBV6-7	19	TRBJ2-4	few	TRBD2	CASSYQLEGLAGNWGIQYF	TGTGCCAGCAGTTACCAACTCGAGGGACTAGCGGGCAACTGGGGCATTCAGTACTTC
TRBV25-1	14	TRBJ1-4	-	TRBD1	CASSATGGGGKLFF	TGTGCCAGCAGTGCTACAGGGGGCGGCGGAAAACTGTTTTTT
TRBV30	15	TRBJ2-3	few	-	CAWSQRVAGTDTQYF	TGTGCCTGGTCCCAGCGGGTGGCGGGCACAGATACGCAGTATTTT
TRBV29-1	13	TRBJ2-7	-	TRBD2	CSALSGSLYEQYF	TGCAGCGCCTTAAGCGGGAGTTTGTACGAGCAGTACTTC
TRBV9	15	TRBJ1-1	-	TRBD1	CASSPEGQGLWGAFF	TGTGCCAGCAGCCCTGAAGGACAGGGATTGTGGGGAGCTTTCTTT
TRBV13	13	TRBJ1-1	few	-	CASSPREGTEAFF	TGTGCCAGCAGCCCCAGGGAGGGGACTGAAGCTTTCTTT
TRBV11-1	14	TRBJ2-1	few	TRBD2	CASSLGTSGSEQFF	TGTGCCAGCAGCCTCGGGACTAGCGGGAGTGAGCAGTTCTTC
TRBV7-2	15	TRBJ2-7	few	TRBD1	CASSFSLLTGNEQYF	TGTGCCAGCAGCTTTTCCCTTTTGACAGGGAACGAGCAGTACTTC
TRBV7-3	15	TRBJ2-1	-	-	CASRSGTGDRNEQFF	TGTGCCAGCAGGAGCGGGACAGGAGACCGTAATGAGCAGTTCTTC
TRBV7-2	16	TRBJ1-5	few	-	CASSLQGGHSNQPQHF	TGTGCCAGCAGCTTGCAGGGAGGGCATAGCAATCAGCCCCAGCATTTT
TRBV30	14	TRBJ2-7	few	-	CAWSPTGISYEQYF	TGTGCCTGGAGCCCGACAGGCATCTCCTACGAGCAGTACTTC
TRBV27	14	TRBJ2-1	-	TRBD2	CATQGTSSYNEQFF	TGTGCCACCCAAGGGACTAGTTCCTACAATGAGCAGTTCTTC
TRBV5-6	19	TRBJ2-1	few	TRBD2	CASSLVGWTSGQSYNEQFF	TGTGCCAGCAGCTTGGTTGGCTGGACTAGCGGCCAATCCTACAATGAGCAGTTCTTC
TRBV7-9	12	TRBJ2-3	few	-	CASSRSTDTQYF	TGTGCCAGCAGTCGGAGCACAGATACGCAGTATTTT
TRBV28	17	TRBJ2-7	-	TRBD1	CASSLPRDRYRNYEQYF	TGTGCCAGCAGTTTACCCCGGGACAGGTATCGTAACTACGAGCAGTACTTC
TRBV4-1	15	TRBJ2-2	-	-	CASSRIQGKHGELFF	TGCGCCAGCAGCCGAATACAGGGAAAGCACGGGGAGCTGTTTTTT
TRBV18	22	TRBJ2-7	few	TRBD2	CASSPSGLAERGYGPGDYEQYF	TGTGCCAGCTCACCCTCAGGACTAGCGGAGAGAGGGTACGGCCCAGGGGACTACGAGCAGTACTTC
TRBV4-2	15	TRBJ2-3	-	TRBD2	CASSQEREDADTQYF	TGTGCCAGCAGCCAAGAGCGGGAGGACGCAGATACGCAGTATTTT
TRBV2	13	TRBJ1-2	-	-	CASNGQSHYGYTF	TGTGCCAGCAACGGACAGTCCCACTATGGCTACACCTTC
TRBV29-1	15	TRBJ1-2	-	TRBD1	CSVEGGRGQDYGYTF	TGCAGCGTTGAAGGGGGCAGGGGGCAGGACTATGGCTACACCTTC
TRBV7-2	15	TRBJ2-1	-	TRBD2	CASSLELAGGNEQFF	TGTGCCAGCAGCTTAGAACTAGCGGGGGGCAATGAGCAGTTCTTC
TRBV19	13	TRBJ2-6	-	-	CASSVSGANVLTF	TGTGCCAGTAGTGTATCTGGGGCCAACGTCCTGACTTTC
TRBV5-1	15	TRBJ2-5	-	TRBD1	CASSLAAGGEETQYF	TGCGCCAGCAGCTTGGCCGCAGGGGGCGAAGAGACCCAGTACTTC
TRBV25-1	15	TRBJ2-1	-	-	CASSDRGAVMDEQFF	TGTGCCAGCAGTGATCGCGGGGCTGTCATGGATGAGCAGTTCTTC